These 7 T cell receptor beta chains came from one sample sequenced in a study of immune evolution from preneoplasia to lung adenocarcinoma. Produced via immunoSEQ multiplex PCR; TCRdb's table is partial and in-frame only. This sample has roughly 14,000 clones; less than 85% occur once, and the top ten carry roughly 4.5%. Sample: FFPE minimally invasive lung adenocarcinoma tissue. These receptor sequences come from a person in their 70s with lung adenocarcinoma.

This rearrangement joins TRBV7-6 to TRBJ2-7; TRBD2 matches 8 bases. Per the germline V gene, CDR1 is SGHVS and CDR2 is FNYEAQ. Trimming cost V 1 base and J 2 bases; bases outside gene matches: 1. The CDR3 has 14 amino acids. The CDR3 coding sequence is TGTGCCAGCAGCTTAGGAGCGGGGGCCTACGAGCAGTACTTC. This encodes CASSLGAGAYEQYF.

This clone was picked up a small number of times. The CDR3 nucleotides are TGCGCCAGCAGCCCTGGACAGGGGCGAGAAAAACTGTTTTTT. This codes for CASSPGQGREKLFF. The gene calls are TRBV5-1 and TRBJ1-4; the match to TRBD1 covers 9 bases. CDR3 length: 14 residues. CDR1 SGHRS and CDR2 YFSETQ come from the germline V gene. V was clipped by 4 bases and J by 8 bases; unmatched bases: 6.

Written as DNA, the CDR3 is TGTGCCTGGAGTGTACAGGGCCAGGGCGAAAATTCACCCCTCCACTTT. The encoded protein is CAWSVQGQGENSPLHF. This sequence joins TRBV30 and TRBJ1-6, with a tentative D call TRBD1 (6 bases). The CDR3 is 16 residues long. V was trimmed by 0 bases and J by 7 bases, leaving 16 bases between them. Germline values: CDR1 GTSNPN, CDR2 SVGIG (reference sequence).

The rearrangement joins TRBV27 to TRBJ1-3; D not certain. Trimming stripped 2 bases from V and 4 bases from J, with 6 bases between. This CDR3 is built from 13 residues. Looked up from germline, CDR1 is MNHEY and CDR2 is SMNVEV (reference sequence). The DNA for the CDR3 is TGTGCCAGCAGTTTAGGCCGGGGAAACACCATATATTTT. The encoded protein is CASSLGRGNTIYF.

The chain couples TRBV6-1 to TRBJ2-7; no clear D gene. Trimming took 5 bases from V and 6 from J, leaving 11 bases between them. The CDR3 is 12 residues long. Germline V gives CDR1 MNHNS, CDR2 SASEGT. The CDR3 reads CASSRRTGEQYF. Here the CDR3 DNA reads TGTGCCAGCAGTCGCCGGACGGGCGAGCAGTACTTC.

This chain links TRBV2 with TRBJ2-7, with D possibly being TRBD1 or TRBD2 (5 bases each). Germline V lookup: CDR1 SNHLY, CDR2 FYNNEI. The V end was cut by 4 bases, the J end by 3 bases, with 13 bases between. The CDR3 is 14 amino acids. As DNA, the CDR3 is TGTGCCAGCAGTGTAGGGACCGCCGGCTACGAGCAGTACTTC. The encoded protein is CASSVGTAGYEQYF. Based on the CDR3 plus reference TRBV2 and TRBJ2-7, the full variable domain is EPEVTQTPSHQVTQMGQEVILRCVPISNHLYFYWYRQILGQKVEFLVSFYNNEISEKSEIFDDQFSVERPDGSNFTLKIRSTKLEDSAMYFCASSVGTAGYEQYFGPGTRLTVT.

The chain recombines TRBV7-2 with TRBJ1-2, with 9 bases fitting TRBD1. Germline lookup yields CDR1 SGHTA and CDR2 FQGNSA. After removal of 5 bases from V and 1 base from J, the junction contained 8 bases not matched to a gene. The CDR3 covers 16 residues. The CDR3 protein is CASSLATGGLNYGYTF. The DNA for the CDR3 is TGTGCCAGCAGCCTCGCAACAGGGGGCCTTAACTATGGCTACACCTTC. The full variable domain, completed using reference TRBV7-2 and TRBJ1-2, is GAGVSQSPSNKVTEKGKDVELRCDPISGHTALYWYRQSLGQGLEFLIYFQGNSAPDKSGLPSDRFSAERTGGSVSTLTIQRTQQEDSAVYLCASSLATGGLNYGYTFGSGTRLTVV.